The present T cell receptor beta chain was sequenced within a study of blood T cell repertoires in COVID-19. Looking at the study overall: PBMCs, B-cell-depleted T cells, or T cells were the source of the cDNA or gDNA that made up the material.

The germline V gene encodes CDR1 SGHNT and CDR2 YYREEE (reference sequence). The CDR3 runs 15 residues. Between the trimmed V and J ends, which lost 3 bases and 0 bases, there was a span of 12 bases. Authors' analysis steps: It was from reference gene primer amplification that nucleated cell counts were estimated. Assay used: immunoSEQ multiplex PCR; TCRdb lists only in-frame clones, some missing. That table supplies the V and J calls and clone size; D and trimming were determined from the DNA. The table records some 330,000 clones, just under 90% of them present only once. Recruited during active infection, patients (from Seattle) were subsequently followed longitudinally.

Sample: peripheral blood. This chain uses TRBV5-4 with TRBJ1-1, with a weak D call TRBD1 (5 bases). This TCR derives from a woman aged 30 to 39 with COVID-19, enrolled during active disease. CDR3 sequence reads: CASSSGGGMNTEAFF. The DNA for the CDR3 is TGTGCCAGCAGCTCAGGCGGGGGGATGAACACTGAAGCTTTCTTT.